This is a list of T cell receptor beta chains from one sample in a study of T cells expressing NK-cell markers. TCRdb derives one entry per CDR3 protein from the 5' RACE reads, leaving out DNA. Listed are 300,000 to 450,000 distinct CDR3 sequences; 4% to 6.5% falls within the top ten. The sequenced material came from blood T cells: a sorted CD56 or NKG2C T cell subset, CD4+ or CD8+ T cells, or bulk PBMC T cells (not recorded which). The receptors shown here come from a man between 18 and 69 years old in good health. Both conserved end residues are part of each CDR3.

CDR3 protein,V gene,J gene
CASSYAPAGSPLHF,TRBV6-5,TRBJ1-6
CASRGARGNTGELFF,TRBV11-2,TRBJ2-2
CATSKSGANVLTF,TRBV7-9,TRBJ2-6
CASRTGKYSNQPQHF,TRBV19,TRBJ1-5
CASSRGTDEQYF,TRBV18,TRBJ2-7
CASRRGEGSIEAFF,TRBV6-1,TRBJ1-1
CASSHTGGANTEAFF,TRBV7-9,TRBJ1-1
CASSAFTDTQYF,TRBV5-6,TRBJ2-3
CATSDLQLYQEAQYF,TRBV24-1,TRBJ2-5
CASSLGRQVYEQYF,TRBV13,TRBJ2-7
CASSKWDRGDQPQHF,TRBV7-2,TRBJ1-5
CASSPRPASYNSPLHF,TRBV18,TRBJ1-6
CASSLGQVQVDTQYF,TRBV7-6,TRBJ2-3
CATSAGGRTYEQYF,TRBV24-1,TRBJ2-7
CASSSRGPANEKLFF,TRBV27,TRBJ1-4
CASSQVGGLNTQYF,TRBV5-1,TRBJ2-3
CASSSDLAVTDTQYF,TRBV7-8,TRBJ2-3
CASWRDRNQPQHF,TRBV6-6,TRBJ1-5
CASSLPRTGTFNYGYTF,TRBV12-3/TRBV12-4,TRBJ1-2
CASIGRVYSGELFF,TRBV6-1,TRBJ2-2
CASSLTGTADTQYF,TRBV18,TRBJ2-3
CASSSQLPEKLFF,TRBV12-3/TRBV12-4,TRBJ1-4
CASSRVGTANYPGELFF,TRBV14,TRBJ2-2
CASRSTEANYGYTF,TRBV6-1,TRBJ1-2
CASSFGRSSGANVLTF,TRBV5-1,TRBJ2-6
CASSLLPGSYEQYF,TRBV3-1,TRBJ2-7
CASRSRGESSSYNEQFF,TRBV5-1,TRBJ2-1
CASRPQADYGYTF,TRBV7-2,TRBJ1-2
CATTDRDYNEQFF,TRBV2,TRBJ2-1
CAISGTNNEQFF,TRBV10-3,TRBJ2-1
CSARFHREVYF,TRBV20-1,TRBJ2-7
CASTPGHPEKLFF,TRBV12-3/TRBV12-4,TRBJ1-4
CASRGGFPYNEQFF,TRBV28,TRBJ2-1
CASSNLWTGGNEQFF,TRBV21-1,TRBJ2-1
CASSPGTSGGNTQYF,TRBV18,TRBJ2-3
CASSLPAGNSPLHF,TRBV5-1,TRBJ1-6
CASSLNDPYSTTGFSEQYF,TRBV11-2,TRBJ2-7
CSVGGASANYGYTF,TRBV29-1,TRBJ1-2
CASSAGHAGGTEAFF,TRBV9,TRBJ1-1
CASKQGSDEKLFF,TRBV28,TRBJ1-4
CAWEQGAEQFF,TRBV30,TRBJ2-1
CASSGDMVGGNTEAFF,TRBV5-6,TRBJ1-1
CASSLWGTPEHTQYF,TRBV5-1,TRBJ2-3
CASSPRRAQRSEKLFF,TRBV18,TRBJ1-4
CASSIDREGGELFF,TRBV19,TRBJ2-2
CATSDWDSANTGELFF,TRBV24-1,TRBJ2-2
CASSLVLAGPQFF,TRBV7-2,TRBJ2-1
CASSNLNNEQFF,TRBV3-1,TRBJ2-1